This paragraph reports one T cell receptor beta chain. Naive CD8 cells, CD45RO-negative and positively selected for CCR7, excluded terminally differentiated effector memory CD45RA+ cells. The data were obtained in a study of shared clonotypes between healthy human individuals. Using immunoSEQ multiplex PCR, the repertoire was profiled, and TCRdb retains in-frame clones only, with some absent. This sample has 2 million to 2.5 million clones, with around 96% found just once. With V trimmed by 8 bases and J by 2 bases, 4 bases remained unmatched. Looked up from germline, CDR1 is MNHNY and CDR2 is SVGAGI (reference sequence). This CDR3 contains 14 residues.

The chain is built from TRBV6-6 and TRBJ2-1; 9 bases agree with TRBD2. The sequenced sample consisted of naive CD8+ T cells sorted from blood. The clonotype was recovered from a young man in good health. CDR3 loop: CASCLAGAYNEQFF. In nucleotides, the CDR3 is TGTGCCAGCTGTTTAGCGGGAGCCTACAATGAGCAGTTCTTC.